What follows is one TCR beta chain and its context. What it binds is not known. Sequencing ends 3 residues short of the CDR3 end; the germline J gene provides the rest. Germline V CDR1 and CDR2: LNHDA, SQIVND (reference sequence). There are 14 residues in the CDR3. Trimming took 8 bases from V and 6 from J; bases not matched to a gene: 5. CVID meant reduced serum IgG, IgA and/or IgM plus specific antibody deficiency. The data are from a study of T cell clonality in common variable immunodeficiency. Clones were sequenced by immunoSEQ multiplex PCR, and TCRdb holds only the in-frame ones, with some missing. This repertoire holds around 30,000 clones, and none appear only once. Study-wide results and limits: Compared with controls, CVID subjects had fewer shared TCRbeta clones. Common variable immunodeficiency TCR beta sequences reportedly had fewer deletions and N-nucleotide insertions.

This receptor was obtained from a human donor with common variable immunodeficiency. Sequencing input: peripheral blood mononuclear cells. The chain joins TRBV19 to TRBJ2-3, with 13 positions matching TRBD2. CDR3 DNA, as far as it was read: TGTGCCAGTGGGACTAGCGGGGCCCCGGATACG. This translates into CASGTSGAPDT. The complete CDR3 reads CASGTSGAPDTQYF.